This TCR beta chain is from a study of T-cell memory formation after mild COVID-19 (dated by TCRdb to about 2021). Study-level background: Most TCR sequence clusters were specific to one of the two donors. Longitudinal TCRalpha and TCRbeta repertoire sequencing tracked T-cell clones expanding and contracting after mild COVID-19 in two donors. The cohort was made up of two young adult volunteers, one female and one male, who were previously healthy. Study-wide conclusions, independent of this receptor: Contracting CD4+ clones turned up mainly in the CM and EM memory subsets, whereas EMRA was where CD8+ clones were enriched. Some responding clones were found in pre-infection memory, which suggests that pre-existing cross-reactive memory T cells took part in the SARS-CoV-2 response. Only two mild cases were covered in the study, and larger cohorts including severe cases with pre-infection samples were considered necessary. SARS-CoV-2 specificity was not confirmed for the second-wave clones peaking on day 37. Clones that contracted from day 15 to 85 showed balanced CD4/CD8 phenotypes, whereas a second wave of clones that expanded from day 15 to 37 leaned towards CD4+.

Ficoll-Paque density gradient centrifugation was the method used to isolate PBMCs. Comments on this clonotype: Its antigen has not been determined. It has no much larger one-base neighbor in the sample; base qualities were not kept.

TCRdb records Illumina NovaSeq 6000 as the sequencer. TCRalpha and TCRbeta cDNA libraries were constructed by 5'RACE with constant-segment primers, with sample barcodes and unique molecular identifiers being introduced. Trizol reagent was used to extract RNA from every sample. Amplification of the libraries took two PCR steps, and the second step added a second sample barcode plus Illumina TruSeq adapters. Sequencing of the libraries was done on an Illumina NovaSeq, producing 2 x 150 bp paired-end reads. The study's processing was this. The reads were demultiplexed and collapsed into UMI-guided consensus sequences using migec v1.2.7. Using mixcr v2.1.11, UMI consensuses were aligned to TRA and TRB V and J templates and then assembled into clonotypes. A clonotype was counted as expanded or contracted only if both edgeR and NoisET called the change significant, with noise models trained on biological replicates. For edgeR calls, a false discovery rate-adjusted p below 0.01 and a log2 fold-change threshold of 1 were applied. As an exploratory analysis of dynamics, max-normalized trajectories of the 1000 most abundant clonotypes were examined with PCA combined with hierarchical clustering. The CD4 or CD8 phenotype of responding clones was assigned using the separately sequenced CD4+ and CD8+ repertoires. The raw public reads went through TCRdb reprocessing: fastp at Q25, MiXCR clone calling, in-frame beta chains kept. Each CDR3 protein appears once, grouped with its most common genes and DNA. The V and J calls here are based on TCRdb, not the publication. In this sample the table shows a few hundred thousand distinct CDR3 sequences, less than 25% of which occur a single time. The biggest ten clones account for about 21% of the sample.

From its cysteine to its phenylalanine, the CDR3 spans 11 amino acids. Here the CDR3 DNA is all that survives: 33 bases in frame from base 1. Between the V and J ends, shortened by 3 bases and 6 bases respectively, the junction contains 8 bases. CDR1 and CDR2 are read off the germline V gene (reference sequence) as DFQATT and SNEGSKA. The sequenced sample consisted of PBMCs or a T cell subset sorted from them (not recorded which). This TCR derives from a man aged 18 to 29 who had mild COVID-19 (a few samples of this study predate the infection). The sample titles of this study are shuffled in the database, so cell type and time point are left out; the donor was told from shared clones. Recombination linked TRBV20-1 to TRBJ1-2; a confident D gene designation cannot be given. The nucleotide sequence reads as follows: TGCAGTGCTAGGGGTGGGAATGGCTACACCTTC. This sequence encodes CSARGGNGYTF.